A selection of T cell receptor beta chains follows, all from one sample in a study of T cell repertoires in cytomegalovirus infection. Via MiXCR, TCRdb re-called the reads, giving one row per CDR3 protein. The sample holds about 360,000 distinct CDR3 sequences, roughly 20% seen once. Specimen: PBMCs. The source is a human donor in good health (CMV status not recorded). Some clones in this sample may be carry-over from other donors' samples. CDR3s include the opening cysteine and the closing phenylalanine or tryptophan. A D gene is named only where the DNA matches it firmly. The size of a clone is reported for some rows only, either as once, few or many, or as a class for expanded clones.

cdr3_aa,cdr3_nt,d_call,clone_size,j_call,v_call
CASSSRARSEQFF,TGTGCCAGCAGCTCCCGGGCCAGGAGTGAGCAGTTCTTC,-,many,TRBJ2-1,TRBV7-2
CATSRDSPWNYGYTF,TGTGCCACCAGCAGAGATAGTCCCTGGAACTATGGCTACACCTTC,-,-,TRBJ1-2,TRBV15
CASSGTGTSAFDSYEQYF,TGTGCCAGCAGCGGAACCGGGACTAGCGCCTTCGACTCCTACGAGCAGTACTTC,TRBD2,few,TRBJ2-7,TRBV5-5
CASSQASGSWAGTTDTQYF,TGTGCCAGCAGCCAAGCCTCGGGGAGTTGGGCGGGGACCACAGATACGCAGTATTTT,-,-,TRBJ2-3,TRBV4-2
CASSPDGVSNTEAFF,TGTGCCAGCAGCCCAGATGGAGTCTCGAACACTGAAGCTTTCTTT,-,-,TRBJ1-1,TRBV9
CASGKEWNTQYF,TGTGCCAGCGGAAAGGAGTGGAATACGCAGTATTTT,-,few,TRBJ2-3,TRBV28
CASSQERGTSGFQETQYF,TGTGCCAGCAGCCAAGAGCGAGGGACTAGCGGTTTCCAAGAGACCCAGTACTTC,TRBD2,few,TRBJ2-5,TRBV14
CASSLEGGSGEQYF,TGTGCCAGCAGCTTGGAAGGGGGTTCCGGCGAGCAGTACTTC,-,-,TRBJ2-7,TRBV5-6
CASSRGARDTQYF,TGTGCCAGCTCCCGGGGGGCTCGAGATACGCAGTATTTT,-,-,TRBJ2-3,TRBV27
CASSKGETQYF,TGTGCCAGCAGTAAGGGAGAGACCCAGTACTTC,-,few,TRBJ2-5,TRBV12-3/TRBV12-4
CASSLTVRRELFF,TGTGCCAGCAGTTTAACGGTCCGGCGGGAGCTGTTTTTT,-,few,TRBJ2-2,TRBV12-3/TRBV12-4
CASSPDRGENEQFF,TGTGCCAGCTCGCCAGACAGGGGTGAGAATGAGCAGTTCTTC,TRBD1,-,TRBJ2-1,TRBV18
CATSRGGTRFYEQFF,TGTGCCACCAGCAGAGGCGGGACTAGATTTTATGAGCAGTTCTTC,TRBD2,few,TRBJ2-1,TRBV15
CASLAQGAEQPQHF,TGTGCCAGCCTTGCTCAAGGCGCGGAGCAGCCCCAGCATTTT,-,few,TRBJ1-5,TRBV6-6
CASKPVHTSDTQYF,TGTGCCAGCAAACCGGTCCACACGTCAGATACGCAGTATTTT,-,many,TRBJ2-3,TRBV28
CSANFQGQGARTEAFF,TGCAGTGCTAATTTCCAGGGACAGGGGGCGAGGACTGAAGCTTTCTTT,TRBD1,many,TRBJ1-1,TRBV20-1
CASSIGRGMNTEAFF,TGTGCCAGTAGTATAGGTAGGGGTATGAACACTGAAGCTTTCTTT,-,many,TRBJ1-1,TRBV19